One sample yielded the 2 T cell receptor beta chains listed below, sequenced in a study of regulatory T cells in long-lasting Graves disease. Arm-PCR of CDR3 regions and iRepertoire HTBI primers were used to build TCR beta libraries. Via MiXCR, TCRdb re-called the multiplex PCR reads, giving one row per CDR3 protein. Here the sample spans 200,000 to 250,000 distinct CDR3 sequences, approximately 18% being singletons. Stated time point: newly diagnosed GD, antithyroid drugs for less than 3 months. After RNA was extracted from PBMCs, the TCR library was made from it. The same data also contributed to another study, on T cells in Graves' hyperthyroidism and ophthalmopathy.

The sequences come from peripheral blood mononuclear cells (PBMCs), collected at new diagnosis, from a patient treated with antithyroid drugs. These receptors were obtained from a woman younger than 45 with Graves disease.

In this sample, this clonotype turned up many times. The rearrangement uses TRBV20-1 and TRBJ2-7, with a possible D match to TRBD1 (5 bases). Germline CDR1 and CDR2: DFQATT and SNEGSKA (reference sequence). This CDR3 is built from 14 residues. V lost 3 bases to trimming and J lost 3 bases, with 15 bases between them. CDR3: CSASSPGSHYEQYF. DNA of the CDR3: TGCAGTGCTAGCTCTCCAGGGTCTCACTACGAGCAGTACTTC.

The chain's CDR3 is CASSVLGANSPLHF. CDR3 DNA: TGTGCCAGCAGCGTTTTGGGGGCTAATTCACCCCTCCACTTT. The chain combines TRBV9 with TRBJ1-6, with TRBD1 as a possible D gene (6 bases). V lost 2 bases to trimming and J lost 6 bases, with 9 bases between them. The length of the CDR3 is 14 residues. Looked up from germline, CDR1 is SGDLS and CDR2 is YYNGEE.